This entry features one T cell receptor beta chain sequence. This sample was taken from a study of blood T cell repertoires in COVID-19. In the study overall: T cells, B-cell-depleted T cells, or PBMCs provided the cDNA or gDNA that served as material.

Methods used by the authors: The authors estimated nucleated cell counts from reference gene primer amplification. Repertoires were generated with immunoSEQ multiplex PCR, while TCRdb's copy carries only in-frame clones and drops some. V, J and clone size are taken as reported in that table, and D and trimming were inferred from the DNA itself. The sample has 300,000 to 400,000 clones, over 75% seen once. Participants were aged roughly 18 to 90 years from some 24 US areas. Clinical histories supplied by participants themselves formed the basis of cohort assignment. Germline V gene sequence: CDR1 KGHSH, CDR2 LQKENI. V was pared by 0 bases and J by 3 bases, with 11 bases between. This CDR3 spans 15 amino acids.

The genes are TRBV18 and TRBJ1-2, with D tentatively TRBD1 (6 bases). This clonotype was sampled from a woman between 25 and 40 years old with acute COVID-19. Material: PBMCs or T cells enriched from blood (not recorded which). CDR3 bases: TGTGCCAGCTCACCACCGTTGGCAGGGGACTATGGCTACACCTTC. This sequence encodes CASSPPLAGDYGYTF.